The 22 T cell receptor beta chains below were found in one sample sequenced in a study of type 1 regulatory T cells. Each CDR3 protein is one row after TCRdb ran MiXCR on the reads. Of some 100,000 distinct CDR3 sequences listed, around 30% were seen once; the top ten hold 2% to 2.5%. Sequencing used CD4+ T cells, either the whole sample or a sorted fraction (not recorded which). These receptors came from a human donor in good health.

The chain has TRBV5-5 and TRBJ2-5, with 7 bases that match TRBD1. V dropped 4 bases and J dropped 0; count of bases not matched to a gene: 6. CDR1 is SGHKS and CDR2 is YYEKEE in the germline V gene (reference sequence). The CDR3 length is 15 residues. DNA of the CDR3: TGTGCCAGCAGCCTTACAGACAGGGACCAAGAGACCCAGTACTTC. This sequence encodes CASSLTDRDQETQYF.

The table lists this clonotype with a few counts. The rearrangement links TRBV28 to TRBJ2-7; the match to TRBD1 covers 7 bases. This CDR3 has 15 amino acids. V was clipped by 3 bases and J by 2 bases; unmatched bases: 7. Germline CDR1 reads MDHEN; CDR2 reads SYDVKM. This CDR3 reads CASSFIPTGTYEQYF. CDR3 sequence (DNA): TGTGCCAGCAGTTTCATTCCGACAGGGACCTACGAGCAGTACTTC.

The V call is TRBV19, the J call TRBJ2-5; possibly TRBD1 or TRBD2 for D (5 bases each). Germline CDR1 LNHDA, CDR2 SQIVND (reference sequence). The CDR3 loop spans 16 amino acids. V was cut by 1 base and J by 5 bases, with 17 bases left in between. The CDR3 DNA sequence: TGTGCCAGTAGTATAGGAGGGAGACAGCAAGAGGAGACCCAGTACTTC. As protein: CASSIGGRQQEETQYF.

The chain employs TRBV19 and TRBJ1-2, with D unresolved. Germline V gene sequence: CDR1 LNHDA, CDR2 SQIVND (reference sequence). With 3 bases removed from V and 8 bases from J, the gap between germline ends came to 10 bases. The CDR3 loop spans 12 amino acids. The CDR3 here is CASSITNGGYTF. CDR3 in DNA: TGTGCCAGTAGTATTACGAACGGGGGCTACACCTTC.

The sample holds a few counts of this clonotype. The rearrangement links TRBV3-1 to TRBJ2-7; D is perhaps TRBD1 (5 bases). Germline-derived CDR1 and CDR2 are LGHDT and YNNKEL (reference sequence). CDR3 length equals 16 residues. Trimming took 4 bases from V and 1 from J, leaving 17 bases between them. The CDR3 region has the DNA TGTGCCAGCAGCCGCCTACCCTACAGGAATTCCTACGAGCAGTACTTC. Amino acids: CASSRLPYRNSYEQYF.

This clonotype was detected a few times. This chain links TRBV20-1 with TRBJ2-5; 7 bases align to TRBD1. Germline values: CDR1 DFQATT, CDR2 SNEGSKA (reference sequence). The CDR3 runs 14 residues. J was trimmed by 6 bases and V by 3 bases; bases with no gene match: 10. This CDR3 reads CSASRDSSLKTQYF. DNA of the CDR3: TGCAGTGCTAGTAGGGACAGCAGTTTAAAGACCCAGTACTTC.

This chain joins TRBV3-1 and TRBJ1-2; D gene unclear. CDR1 and CDR2 from the germline V gene are LGHDT and YNNKEL (reference sequence). V lost 2 bases to trimming and J lost 7 bases, with 11 bases between them. This CDR3 region has 13 residues. CDR3 amino acids: CASSQTVGRGYTF. The DNA of the CDR3 is TGTGCCAGCAGCCAAACCGTAGGTCGTGGCTACACCTTC.

This chain uses TRBV2 with TRBJ2-5; D is perhaps TRBD1 or TRBD2 (5 bases each). The CDR3 runs to 13 residues. CDR1 is SNHLY, CDR2 FYNNEI, per germline. V dropped 4 bases and J dropped 5 bases, with 11 bases sitting between them. The CDR3 loop is CASSATWGETQYF. CDR3 nucleotide sequence: TGTGCCAGCAGTGCTACCTGGGGGGAGACCCAGTACTTC.

This rearrangement joins TRBV18 to TRBJ1-6, with D tentatively TRBD1 (5 bases). Germline V CDR1 and CDR2: KGHSH, LQKENI. The CDR3 runs 16 residues. Trimming stripped 2 bases from V and 7 bases from J, with 15 bases between. This CDR3 is CASSPGQGSSNSPLHF. As DNA, the CDR3 is TGTGCCAGCTCACCAGGGCAGGGAAGCAGCAATTCACCCCTCCACTTT.

This clonotype has just a few counts. V is TRBV20-1 and J is TRBJ2-1, with 11 bases that match TRBD2. J gave up 6 bases and V 5 bases, and 9 bases lay outside the gene matches. CDR3 length equals 15 residues. Germline V CDR1 and CDR2: DFQATT, SNEGSKA (reference sequence). The CDR3: CSAPGLAEGINEQFF. CDR3 bases: TGCAGTGCTCCGGGACTAGCGGAAGGAATCAATGAGCAGTTCTTC.

DNA for the CDR3: TGTGCCAGCGGACAGGTCCCCACCGGGGAGCTGTTTTTT. As protein: CASGQVPTGELFF. The rearrangement uses TRBV27 and TRBJ2-2; TRBD1 aligns across 7 bases. CDR1 MNHEY and CDR2 SMNVEV come from the germline V gene (reference sequence). The CDR3 runs 13 residues. Trimming removed 8 bases from V and 4 bases from J; junction bases left unmatched: 4.

The chain employs TRBV5-1 and TRBJ2-7; 7 positions match TRBD2. The CDR3 totals 15 residues. V lost 0 bases and J lost 3; bases outside the gene matches: 6. Germline V CDR1 and CDR2: SGHRS, YFSETQ. Here the CDR3 DNA reads TGCGCCAGCAGCTTGGCGGGGGAGGGCTTCTACGAGCAGTACTTC. Translation gives CASSLAGEGFYEQYF.

This chain joins TRBV18 and TRBJ2-3, with D possibly called TRBD1 or TRBD2 (7 bases each). V was cut by 3 bases and J by 0 bases, with 22 bases left in between. Germline CDR1 is KGHSH and CDR2 is LQKENI. This CDR3 is built from 19 residues. This CDR3 reads CASSPYRGRASGSTDTQYF. CDR3 DNA sequence: TGTGCCAGCTCACCTTACAGGGGAAGGGCTAGCGGAAGCACAGATACGCAGTATTTT.

The chain carries TRBV9 and TRBJ2-2; 12 bases fit TRBD2. CDR3 length: 17 residues. Germline CDR1 reads SGDLS; CDR2 reads YYNGEE. Trimming cost V 0 bases and J 2 bases; bases outside gene matches: 2. CDR3 sequence: CASSVVTSGRNTGELFF. CDR3 DNA sequence: TGTGCCAGCAGCGTAGTGACTAGCGGGAGAAACACCGGGGAGCTGTTTTTT.

This rearrangement joins TRBV7-8 to TRBJ1-5, with D possibly TRBD1 on 5 matching bases. Between the trimmed V and J ends, which lost 1 base and 5 bases, there was a span of 12 bases. There are 15 residues in the CDR3. In germline, CDR1 is SGHVS, CDR2 FQNEAQ. CDR3 in DNA: TGTGCCAGCAGCTTAGGGGGGTCGGGCTATCAGCCCCAGCATTTT. Its translation: CASSLGGSGYQPQHF.

A few counts support this clonotype. The chain recombines TRBV5-1 with TRBJ2-1; no definite D call. The V end was cut by 2 bases, the J end by 7 bases, with 13 bases between. The CDR3 has 14 residues. Germline assignment: CDR1 SGHRS and CDR2 YFSETQ. CDR3 region: CASSFLRDGNEQFF. The CDR3 DNA reads TGCGCCAGCAGCTTCTTAAGGGATGGGAATGAGCAGTTCTTC. The whole variable domain, remainder taken from reference TRBV5-1 and TRBJ2-1, is KAGVTQTPRYLIKTRGQQVTLSCSPISGHRSVSWYQQTPGQGLQFLFEYFSETQRNKGNFPGRFSGRQFSNSRSEMNVSTLELGDSALYLCASSFLRDGNEQFFGPGTRLTVL.

This chain connects TRBV3-1 to TRBJ2-5, with no clear D. The germline V and J ends were trimmed by 4 bases and 2 bases, with 14 bases remaining between them. Germline CDR1 and CDR2: LGHDT and YNNKEL (reference sequence). The CDR3 covers 15 residues. DNA of the CDR3: TGTGCCAGCAGCCCCAGTCTTGGACCTCAAGAGACCCAGTACTTC. Translated: CASSPSLGPQETQYF.

The chain carries TRBV20-1 and TRBJ2-7, with unresolved D. CDR1 and CDR2 (germline): DFQATT, SNEGSKA (reference sequence). The CDR3 covers 13 residues. Trimming cost V 5 bases and J 2 bases, with 13 bases left between them. CDR3 bases: TGCAGTGCTCCCGAAGGTCCTCCCTACGAGCAGTACTTC. Translated: CSAPEGPPYEQYF.

This clonotype was counted between two and nine times. The genes are TRBV7-8 and TRBJ1-5; TRBD1 agrees at 9 bases. The germline CDR1 and CDR2 sequences are SGHVS and FQNEAQ. J was trimmed by 7 bases and V by 5 bases; bases with no gene match: 9. This CDR3 is 15 amino acids long. In nucleotides, the CDR3 is TGTGCCAGCAGCCAGGGACAGGGAAGGGGGCAGCCCCAGCATTTT. As protein: CASSQGQGRGQPQHF.

This clonotype was counted a few times. The V call is TRBV25-1, the J call TRBJ1-1; D remains ambiguous. V was trimmed by 11 bases and J by 8 bases, leaving 21 bases between them. Germline assignment: CDR1 MGHDK and CDR2 SYGVNS. This CDR3 is 13 amino acids long. DNA for the CDR3: TGTGCCTTGTACAGACTTTGGGAGACAGAAGCTTTCTTT. The encoded protein is CALYRLWETEAFF.

V is TRBV29-1 and J is TRBJ2-7; a possible D gene is TRBD1 (6 bases). CDR3 length: 12 residues. Trimming took 5 bases from V and 3 from J, leaving 11 bases between them. CDR1 is SQVTM, CDR2 ANQGSEA, per germline. CDR3: CSVSGALYEQYF. In nucleotides, the CDR3 is TGCAGCGTTTCAGGGGCCCTCTACGAGCAGTACTTC.

In its sample, this clonotype was seen a few times. The chain is built from TRBV29-1 and TRBJ2-5; no reliable D call. The germline V gene has CDR1 SQVTM and CDR2 ANQGSEA. There are 12 residues in the CDR3. V was pared by 3 bases and J by 4 bases, with 9 bases between. The CDR3 region is CSVDGIPETQYF. CDR3 sequence (DNA): TGCAGCGTTGATGGAATCCCAGAGACCCAGTACTTC.